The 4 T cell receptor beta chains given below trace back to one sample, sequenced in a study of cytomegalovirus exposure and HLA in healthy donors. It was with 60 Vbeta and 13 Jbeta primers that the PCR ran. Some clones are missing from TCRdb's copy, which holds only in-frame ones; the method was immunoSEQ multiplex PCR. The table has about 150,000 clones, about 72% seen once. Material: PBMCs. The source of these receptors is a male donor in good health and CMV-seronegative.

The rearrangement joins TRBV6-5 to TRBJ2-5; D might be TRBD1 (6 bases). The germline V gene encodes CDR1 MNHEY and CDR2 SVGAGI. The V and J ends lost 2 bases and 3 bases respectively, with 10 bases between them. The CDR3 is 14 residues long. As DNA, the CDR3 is TGTGCCAGCAGTTACGAAGGACAGAAAGAGACCCAGTACTTC. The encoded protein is CASSYEGQKETQYF.

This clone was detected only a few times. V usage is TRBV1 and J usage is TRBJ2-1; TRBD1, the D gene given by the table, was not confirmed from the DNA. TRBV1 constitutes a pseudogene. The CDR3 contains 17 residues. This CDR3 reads CTSSQVPDNLSYNEQFF. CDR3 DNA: TGCACCAGCAGCCAAGTCCCAGACAACCTCTCCTACAATGAGCAGTTCTTC.

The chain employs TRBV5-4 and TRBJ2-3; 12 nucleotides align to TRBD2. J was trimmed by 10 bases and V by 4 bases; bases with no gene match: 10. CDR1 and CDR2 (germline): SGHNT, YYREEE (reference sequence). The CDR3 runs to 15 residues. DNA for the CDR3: TGTGCCAGCAGCCCCGGGACTAGCGGGCCCGATGCGCAGTATTTT. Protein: CASSPGTSGPDAQYF.

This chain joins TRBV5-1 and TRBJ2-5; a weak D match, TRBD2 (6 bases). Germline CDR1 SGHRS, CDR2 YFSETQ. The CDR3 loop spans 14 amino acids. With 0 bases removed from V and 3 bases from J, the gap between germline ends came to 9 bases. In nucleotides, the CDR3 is TGCGCCAGCAGCTTGGGAGGGGAGGAAGAGACCCAGTACTTC. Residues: CASSLGGEEETQYF.